This T cell receptor beta chain was captured in a study of blood T cell repertoires in COVID-19. Produced via immunoSEQ multiplex PCR; TCRdb's table is partial and in-frame only. The top ten hold over 40% of the sample, which has tens of thousands of clones, around 83% seen once. CDR1 and CDR2 (germline): MDHEN, SYDVKM. The CDR3 has 12 amino acids. Trimming removed 7 bases at V and 8 bases at J, with 11 bases between. This sequence joins TRBV28 and TRBJ1-4, with D hard to call. The sequenced sample consisted of peripheral blood. This receptor was obtained from a man at least 80 years old with acute or convalescent COVID-19. The CDR3 protein is CASNNSREKLFF. CDR3 DNA: TGTGCCAGCAACAATTCTAGGGAAAAACTGTTTTTT. The full variable domain, in which reference TRBV28 and TRBJ1-4 provide the parts outside the CDR3, is DVKVTQSSRYLVKRTGEKVFLECVQDMDHENMFWYRQDPGLGLRLIYFSYDVKMKEKGDIPEGYSVSREKKERFSLILESASTNQTSMYLCASNNSREKLFFGSGTQLSVL.